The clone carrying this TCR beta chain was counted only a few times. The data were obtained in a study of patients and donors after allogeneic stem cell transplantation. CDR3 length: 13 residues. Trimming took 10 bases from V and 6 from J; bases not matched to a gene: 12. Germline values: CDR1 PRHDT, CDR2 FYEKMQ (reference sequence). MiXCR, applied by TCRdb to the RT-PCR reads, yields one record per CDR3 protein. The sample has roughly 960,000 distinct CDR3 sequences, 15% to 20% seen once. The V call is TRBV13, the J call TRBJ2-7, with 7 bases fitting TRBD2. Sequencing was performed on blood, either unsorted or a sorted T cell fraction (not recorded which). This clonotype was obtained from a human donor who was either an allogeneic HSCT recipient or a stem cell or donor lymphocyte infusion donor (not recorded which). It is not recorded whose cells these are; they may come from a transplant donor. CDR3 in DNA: TGTGCCACCTCCCCCGGCGGGGGAGCCGAGCAGTACTTC. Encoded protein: CATSPGGGAEQYF.